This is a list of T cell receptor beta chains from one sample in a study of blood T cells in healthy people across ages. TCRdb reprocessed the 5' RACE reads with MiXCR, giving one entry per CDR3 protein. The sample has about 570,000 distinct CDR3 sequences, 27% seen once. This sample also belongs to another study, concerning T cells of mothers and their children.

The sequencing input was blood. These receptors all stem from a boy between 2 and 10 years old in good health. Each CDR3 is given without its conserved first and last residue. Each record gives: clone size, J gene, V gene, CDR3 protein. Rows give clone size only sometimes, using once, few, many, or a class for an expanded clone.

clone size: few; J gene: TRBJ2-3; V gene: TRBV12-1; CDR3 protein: ASSFAFDHTDTQY
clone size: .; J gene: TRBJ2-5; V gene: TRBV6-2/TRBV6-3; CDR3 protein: ASSFSLRDAQY
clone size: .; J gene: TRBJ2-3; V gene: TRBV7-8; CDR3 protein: ASSLGDSGTDTQY
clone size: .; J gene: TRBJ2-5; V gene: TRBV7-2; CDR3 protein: ASRGQPGETQY
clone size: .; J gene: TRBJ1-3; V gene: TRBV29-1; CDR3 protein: SVEDGPSTGNTIY
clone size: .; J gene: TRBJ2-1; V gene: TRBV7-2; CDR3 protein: ASSPTSGSRNEQF
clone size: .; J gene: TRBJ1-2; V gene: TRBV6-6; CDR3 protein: ASSYNGGQGYYGYT
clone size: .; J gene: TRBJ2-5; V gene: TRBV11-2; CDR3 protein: ASSLGGVRQETQY
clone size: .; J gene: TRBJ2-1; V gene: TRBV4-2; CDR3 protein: ASSPGTSGGASSYNEQF
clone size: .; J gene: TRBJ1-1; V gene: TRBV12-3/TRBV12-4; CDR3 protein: ASSLFHNISRGEGVVRSDTEAF
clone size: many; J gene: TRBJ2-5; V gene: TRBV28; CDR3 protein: ASTLLAGGLETQY
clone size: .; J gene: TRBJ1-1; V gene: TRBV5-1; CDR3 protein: ASSVTSLTEAF
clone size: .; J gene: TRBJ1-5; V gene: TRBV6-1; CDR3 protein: ASSPRGYSYSNQPQH
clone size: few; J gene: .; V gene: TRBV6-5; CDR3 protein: ASSYMVGAYEQY
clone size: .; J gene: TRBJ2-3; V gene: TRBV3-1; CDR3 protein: ASSQEGLAGTHTDTQY
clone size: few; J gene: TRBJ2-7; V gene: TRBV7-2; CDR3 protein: ASIPGQGLREQY
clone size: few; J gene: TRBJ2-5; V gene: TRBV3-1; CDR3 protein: ASSQVGLAGAKTQY
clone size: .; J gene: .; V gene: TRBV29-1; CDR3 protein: SVEVSYEQY
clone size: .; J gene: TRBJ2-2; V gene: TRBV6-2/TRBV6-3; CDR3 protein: AGRIYNTGELF
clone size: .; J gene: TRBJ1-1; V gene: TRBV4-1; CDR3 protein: ASSQDLKGVNTEAF
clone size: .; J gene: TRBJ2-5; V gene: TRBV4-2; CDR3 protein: ASSQDPSTGVAETQY
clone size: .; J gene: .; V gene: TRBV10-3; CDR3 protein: AIRDEGANNEQF
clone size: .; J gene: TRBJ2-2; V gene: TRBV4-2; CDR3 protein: ASSQGLAFIGELF
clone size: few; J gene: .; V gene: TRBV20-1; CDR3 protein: CASSRERQSNEQF
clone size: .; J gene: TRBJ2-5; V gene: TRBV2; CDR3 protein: ASSDQNNQETQY
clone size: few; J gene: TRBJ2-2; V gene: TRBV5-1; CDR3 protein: ASRQGGSGELF
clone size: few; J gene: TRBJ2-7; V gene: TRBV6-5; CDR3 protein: ASRLDRGPLYEQY
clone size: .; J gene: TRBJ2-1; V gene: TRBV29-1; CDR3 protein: SVVAGGEQF
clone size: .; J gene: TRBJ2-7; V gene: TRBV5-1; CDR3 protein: ASSLDRGNEQY
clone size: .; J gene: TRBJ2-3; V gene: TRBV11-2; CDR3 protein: ASSRSSGRGDTQY
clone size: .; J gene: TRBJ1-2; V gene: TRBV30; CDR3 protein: AWSYGGGYT
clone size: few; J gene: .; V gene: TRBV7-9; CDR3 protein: ASSFKLGTLGSEQY
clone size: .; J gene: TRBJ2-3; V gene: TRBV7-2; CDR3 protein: ASSLAPSGSKVGDTQY
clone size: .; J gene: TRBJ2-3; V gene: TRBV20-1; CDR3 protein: SARLGSADTQY
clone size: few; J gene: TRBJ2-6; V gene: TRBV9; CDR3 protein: ASSVESPLTSGANVLT
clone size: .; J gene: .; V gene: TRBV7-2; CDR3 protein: ASSLAFYRGSEQY
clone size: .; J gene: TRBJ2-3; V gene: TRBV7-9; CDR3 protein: ASSSRDSLTDTQY
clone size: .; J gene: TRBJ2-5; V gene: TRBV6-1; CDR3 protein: ASSSGLAGGARETQY
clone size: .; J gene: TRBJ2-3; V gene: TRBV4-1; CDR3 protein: ASSQVRRDNTDTQY
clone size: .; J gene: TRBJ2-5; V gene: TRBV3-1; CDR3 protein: ASSRLDQETQY
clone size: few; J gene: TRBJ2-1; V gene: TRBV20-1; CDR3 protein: SANRAGNEQF
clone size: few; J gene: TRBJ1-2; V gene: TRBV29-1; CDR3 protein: SVEGGANYGYT
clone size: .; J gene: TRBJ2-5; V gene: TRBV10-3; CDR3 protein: AISGLPGLAGDSQETQY
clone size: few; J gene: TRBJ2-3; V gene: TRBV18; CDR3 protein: ASSPPVGDTQY
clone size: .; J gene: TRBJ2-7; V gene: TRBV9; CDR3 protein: ASKVANEQY